This TCR beta chain was captured in a study of blood T cell repertoires in COVID-19. Study background: Samples representing acute and convalescent COVID-19 were sourced from the United States, Italy and Spain. Nucleic acid was either cDNA or gDNA, and it came from T cells, B-cell-depleted T cells, or PBMCs.

Source study methods: How many nucleated cells were present was estimated from reference gene primer amplification. Sequenced by immunoSEQ multiplex PCR; TCRdb stores in-frame clones only, minus some. V, J and clone size are taken as reported in that table, and D and trimming were inferred from the DNA itself. This sample yields 97,000 or so clones, of which roughly 80% are seen a single time; around 4.5% belongs to the top ten. J was trimmed by 2 bases and V by 0 bases; bases with no gene match: 5. The CDR3 totals 17 residues. Germline V CDR1 and CDR2: SEHNR, FQNEAQ (reference sequence). The receptor was derived from a human donor in a cohort sampled during active COVID-19. The sequencing sample was made of peripheral blood. The chain uses TRBV7-9 and TRBJ1-4; 8 nucleotides agree with TRBD1. The CDR3 DNA is TGTGCCAGCAGCTTAGCCACCAGGGGGCCCACTAATGAAAAACTGTTTTTT. This encodes CASSLATRGPTNEKLFF.